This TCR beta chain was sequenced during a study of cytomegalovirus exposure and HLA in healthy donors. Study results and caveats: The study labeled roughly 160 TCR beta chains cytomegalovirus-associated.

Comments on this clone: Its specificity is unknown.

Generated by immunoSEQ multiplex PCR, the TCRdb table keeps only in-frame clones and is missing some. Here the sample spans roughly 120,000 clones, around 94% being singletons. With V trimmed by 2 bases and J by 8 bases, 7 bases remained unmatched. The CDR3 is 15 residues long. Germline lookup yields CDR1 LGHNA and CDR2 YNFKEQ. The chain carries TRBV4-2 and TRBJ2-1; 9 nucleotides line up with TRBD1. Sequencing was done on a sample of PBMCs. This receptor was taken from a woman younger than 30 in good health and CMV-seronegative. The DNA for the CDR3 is TGTGCCAGCAGCCAAACCGGGACAGGGTGGCATGAGCAGTTCTTC. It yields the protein CASSQTGTGWHEQFF.